The present TCR beta chain was sequenced within a study of blood T cell repertoires in COVID-19. Profiling relied on immunoSEQ multiplex PCR, and the TCRdb table lists in-frame clones only, not all of them. The table has about 160,000 clones, 65% to 90% seen once. The Seattle patients, enrolled during active infection, were followed longitudinally. V was trimmed by 6 bases and J by 6 bases, leaving 23 bases between them. The CDR3 length is 17 residues. Germline-derived CDR1 and CDR2 are WNHNN and SYGVQD (reference sequence). This TCR came from a woman between 40 and 55 years old with COVID-19, enrolled during active disease. The chain joins TRBV10-1 to TRBJ2-2; D perhaps matches TRBD2 (5 bases). Sequencing was done on a sample of peripheral blood. The CDR3 sequence is CASSRTLPDFDPGELFF. As DNA, the CDR3 is TGCGCCAGCAGCCGCACCCTGCCGGACTTCGACCCCGGGGAGCTGTTTTTT.